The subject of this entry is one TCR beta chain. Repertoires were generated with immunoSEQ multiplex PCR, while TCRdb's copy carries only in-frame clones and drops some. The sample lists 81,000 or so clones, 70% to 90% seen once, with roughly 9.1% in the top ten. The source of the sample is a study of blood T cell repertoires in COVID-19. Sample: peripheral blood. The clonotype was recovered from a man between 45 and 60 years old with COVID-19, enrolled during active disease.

Here the CDR3 reads CASRGQGIDTEAFF. The CDR3 DNA reads as TGTGCCAGCAGGGGACAGGGGATAGACACTGAAGCTTTCTTT. V and J are TRBV7-9 and TRBJ1-1; the match to TRBD1 covers 10 bases. This CDR3 comprises 14 residues. Germline trimming cut 6 bases from V and 3 bases from J; bases unmatched to any gene: 4. Germline V gene lookup returns CDR1 SEHNR and CDR2 FQNEAQ (reference sequence).